Detailed here is one T cell receptor beta chain. The sample belongs to a study of blood T cell repertoires in COVID-19. Germline V gene data show CDR1 as LNHNV and CDR2 as YYDKDF (reference sequence). The V gene lost 1 base and the J gene lost 4 bases, with 10 bases spanning the gap. This CDR3 comprises 14 residues. Sequencing was performed with immunoSEQ multiplex PCR; in TCRdb, only in-frame clones are kept and a portion is missing. Among 400,000 to 500,000 clones listed, 70% to 90% were seen once. The sequenced material came from PBMCs or T cells enriched from blood (not recorded which). The clonotype comes from a woman younger than 35 who had been exposed to COVID-19. This chain uses TRBV15 with TRBJ2-5, with a possible D match to TRBD2 (6 bases). The CDR3 DNA reads as TGTGCCACCAGCAGAGGTACTAGCTCAGAGACCCAGTACTTC. Encoded protein: CATSRGTSSETQYF.